A single sample gave rise to the 7 T cell receptor beta chains below, sequenced in a study of cytomegalovirus exposure and HLA in healthy donors. Produced via immunoSEQ multiplex PCR; TCRdb's table is partial and in-frame only. The sample holds some 130,000 clones; 82% are singletons and the top ten take 25% to 30%. The sample consisted of PBMCs. These TCRs come from a man aged 30 to 45 in good health and CMV-seropositive.

The chain uses TRBV5-1 and TRBJ2-7; 8 nucleotides match TRBD2. The CDR3 runs 15 residues. V dropped 3 bases and J dropped 0; count of bases not matched to a gene: 5. From germline, CDR1 is SGHRS and CDR2 YFSETQ. DNA for the CDR3: TGCGCCAGCAGCTCTACTAGCGGCTACTCCTACGAGCAGTACTTC. This sequence encodes CASSSTSGYSYEQYF.

The genes are TRBV11-2 and TRBJ2-1; D unresolved. Looked up from germline, CDR1 is SGHAT and CDR2 is FQNNGV. V shed 4 bases and J shed 3 bases, with 7 bases lying between them. The CDR3 is 13 residues long. CDR3 sequence: CASSYANYNEQFF. The CDR3 bases are TGTGCCAGCAGCTACGCTAACTACAATGAGCAGTTCTTC.

The genes are TRBV2 and TRBJ2-1; the match to TRBD2 covers 8 bases. J lost 7 bases, V lost 4 bases, and 6 bases had no gene match. Germline values: CDR1 SNHLY, CDR2 FYNNEI. There are 14 residues in the CDR3. CDR3 loop: CASSGLGGGNEQFF. The CDR3 DNA reads TGTGCCAGCAGTGGGCTCGGCGGGGGGAATGAGCAGTTCTTC.

The chain employs TRBV29-1 and TRBJ2-3; D is ambiguous. The CDR3 length is 12 residues. V lost 3 bases and J 2 bases, leaving 6 bases between the germline ends. The germline V gene has CDR1 SQVTM and CDR2 ANQGSEA. CDR3 loop: CSVEGTTDTQYF. The CDR3 coding sequence is TGCAGCGTTGAGGGCACCACAGATACGCAGTATTTT.

This clone turned up a few times. The rearrangement links TRBV11-2 to TRBJ1-1, with a possible D match to TRBD1 (6 bases). Trimming took off 4 bases at V and 10 bases at J, with 19 bases between the two ends. CDR3 size: 14 residues. Germline CDR1 SGHAT, CDR2 FQNNGV. The CDR3 bases are TGTGCCAGCAGCTCAGACTGGCGGACAGTAGTAGCTTTCTTT. Its protein product is CASSSDWRTVVAFF.

This clone was seen a handful of times. The chain has TRBV30 and TRBJ1-2; TRBD1 is a possible D gene (6 bases). The CDR3 is 13 residues long. V was trimmed by 4 bases and J by 4 bases, leaving 13 bases between them. CDR1 and CDR2 from the germline V gene are GTSNPN and SVGIG (reference sequence). This CDR3 reads CAWTPDRPYGYTF. In nucleotides, the CDR3 is TGTGCCTGGACCCCCGACAGGCCCTATGGCTACACCTTC.

The chain couples TRBV7-2 to TRBJ1-1, with a tentative D call TRBD1 (5 bases). Looked up from germline, CDR1 is SGHTA and CDR2 is FQGNSA. This CDR3 is built from 14 residues. Trimming shortened V by 0 bases and J by 5 bases, and 10 bases separated the two germline ends. The CDR3 sequence: CASSLAGGKTEAFF. CDR3 bases: TGTGCCAGCAGCTTAGCCGGGGGGAAAACTGAAGCTTTCTTT.